The entry below describes one T cell receptor (beta chain). Its antigen is unknown. This sample is drawn from a study of T cell responses to AZD1222 COVID-19 vaccine. Profiled with immunoSEQ multiplex PCR; TCRdb holds only in-frame clones, not every one. Among fewer than 200,000 clones, about 90% were seen once, and the ten largest hold around 4.5%. Findings of the study overall: Reports say nearly half of spike-specific TCRs go after unmutated variant regions. Seropositivity was recorded at baseline in only a handful of AZD1222 recipients. Spike-wide coverage was observed for vaccine-associated CD4 TCRs, with dominant responses at 160-218 and 743-854.

From germline, CDR1 is SQVTM and CDR2 ANQGSEA. Trimming pared 6 bases from V and 3 bases from J, leaving 12 bases between. The CDR3 consists of 12 residues. J is TRBJ2-7 and V is TRBV29-1; no definite D call. The sample here was peripheral blood, taken on day 0 of MenACWY control vaccination. This TCR derives from an adult in good health. This CDR3 reads CSVLSSSYEQYF. As DNA, the CDR3 is TGCAGCGTCCTATCAAGCAGCTACGAGCAGTACTTC.